The rows below give T cell receptor beta chains drawn from one sample of a study of cytomegalovirus exposure and HLA in healthy donors. TCRdb keeps only in-frame clones here, not all; method: immunoSEQ multiplex PCR. The data show 150,000 to 160,000 clones, approximately 86% seen once. The sequenced material came from PBMCs. The receptors derive from a man aged 18 to 29 in good health and CMV-seropositive. The CDR3 runs from the conserved cysteine through the conserved F or W. A D gene is named only where the DNA matches it firmly. The size of a clone is reported for some rows only, either as once, few or many, or as a class for expanded clones.

TRBV19,TRBJ2-1,-,TRBD2,TGTGCCAGTAGTAACAGCGGGAGGCCAAACAATGAGCAGTTCTTC,CASSNSGRPNNEQFF
TRBV27,TRBJ2-7,-,TRBD2,TGTGCCAGCAGTCCCTTTAGCGGGAGGGTACCCTACGAGCAGTACTTC,CASSPFSGRVPYEQYF
TRBV7-9,TRBJ2-5,-,TRBD2,TGTGCCAGCAGCACGGGGGCGGTGGCTAGCGGGGGCCACGGGACCCAGTACTTC,CASSTGAVASGGHGTQYF
TRBV27,TRBJ2-2,-,TRBD2,TGTGCCAGCAGTCCCGGGACTAGTGTCGGGGAGCTGTTTTTT,CASSPGTSVGELFF
TRBV27,TRBJ2-1,once,TRBD2,TGTGCCAGCAGGGAAGGCGGGGGGGCCTACAATGAGCAGTTCTTC,CASREGGGAYNEQFF
TRBV4-3,TRBJ2-3,-,TRBD2,TGCGCCAGCAGCCAAGATCTCCGACTAGCGGTCCGCACAGATACGCAGTATTTT,CASSQDLRLAVRTDTQYF
TRBV19,TRBJ1-4,-,-,TGTGCCAGTAGTCCGAACTCAGGGGCCGGTGGTGAAAAACTGTTTTTT,CASSPNSGAGGEKLFF
TRBV5-1,TRBJ2-2,-,-,TGCGCCAGCAGCTTGGTATCAGAAAACACCGGGGAGCTGTTTTTT,CASSLVSENTGELFF
TRBV29-1,TRBJ1-2,-,TRBD1,TGCAGCGTCGCGGGGACAGAAGCTGGCTACACCTTC,CSVAGTEAGYTF
TRBV11-2,TRBJ2-3,-,-,TGTGCCAGCAGCTCCTGGGCCCCGGGGGATACGCAGTATTTT,CASSSWAPGDTQYF
TRBV30,TRBJ1-5,few,-,TGTGCCTGGGCACCCTCGTCTAGTCGGCCCCAGCATTTT,CAWAPSSSRPQHF
TRBV7-2,TRBJ1-2,-,-,TGTGCCAGCAGCTTGGAGATTTTGACGGATGGCTACACCTTC,CASSLEILTDGYTF
TRBV4-1,TRBJ2-2,once,TRBD2,TGCGCCAGCAGCCACCCCAGGACTAGCGGGGAGAACACCGGGGAGCTGTTTTTT,CASSHPRTSGENTGELFF
TRBV4-1,TRBJ1-4,-,-,TGCGCCAGCAGCCTCCGACAGGCAACTAATGAAAAACTGTTTTTT,CASSLRQATNEKLFF
TRBV29-1,TRBJ2-5,-,TRBD1,TGCAGCGTTGATGGACAGGGAAAGACCCAGTACTTC,CSVDGQGKTQYF
TRBV7-9,TRBJ1-4,-,-,TGTGCCAGCAGCAACCGGGACTCCTCAACTAATGAAAAACTGTTTTTT,CASSNRDSSTNEKLFF
TRBV19,TRBJ1-5,-,-,TGTGCCAGTAGTATAGTCACAGGGAAGGGGCAGCCCCAGCATTTT,CASSIVTGKGQPQHF
TRBV7-6,TRBJ2-2,-,-,TGTGCCAGCAGCCGTCGCGCCTCAACCGACACCGGGGAGCTGTTTTTT,CASSRRASTDTGELFF
TRBV6-5,TRBJ1-2,-,-,TGTGCCAGCACGGGTATGCCGAACTATGGCTACACCTTC,CASTGMPNYGYTF
TRBV6-5,TRBJ1-2,-,-,TGTGCCAGCAGTTACAGGCAGGGGTATGGCTACACCTTC,CASSYRQGYGYTF
TRBV7-9,TRBJ2-7,-,TRBD2,TGTGCCAGCAGCGGGAGCGGGGGGGGATCCTACGAGCAGTACTTC,CASSGSGGGSYEQYF
TRBV6-6,TRBJ2-3,-,TRBD2,TGTGCCAGCAGCAACCAACTAGCGGCGGGCACAGATACGCAGTATTTT,CASSNQLAAGTDTQYF
TRBV30,TRBJ2-1,-,-,TGTGCCTGGACTCTAAGCGATGAGCAGTTCTTC,CAWTLSDEQFF
TRBV5-1,TRBJ1-6,-,TRBD1,TGCGCCAGCAGCCTGACAGGGGGCGACAATTCACCCCTCCACTTT,CASSLTGGDNSPLHF
TRBV9,TRBJ1-1,few,TRBD1,TGTGCCAGCAGCCCCACAGGGGGCACTGAAGCTTTCTTT,CASSPTGGTEAFF
TRBV12-2,TRBJ2-7,-,-,TGTGCAAGTCGCTTAGGATCGGGCGGGAGCCCCTACGAGCAGTACTTC,CASRLGSGGSPYEQYF
TRBV9,TRBJ1-2,-,TRBD1,TGTGCCAGCAGCCCCACCCAGGGACAGGGGGTCGACTATGGCTACACCTTC,CASSPTQGQGVDYGYTF
TRBV2,TRBJ2-3,-,TRBD2,TGTGCCACGGGGGGGCAGGGTGGAGATACGCAGTATTTT,CATGGQGGDTQYF
TRBV5-5,TRBJ1-5,-,-,TGTGCCAGCAGCCTGGACAGTTTTAGCAATCAGCCCCAGCATTTT,CASSLDSFSNQPQHF
TRBV9,TRBJ1-2,-,TRBD1,TGTGCCAGCAGCCTCACCGGGACAGATTATGGCTACACCTTC,CASSLTGTDYGYTF
TRBV27,TRBJ2-2,once,TRBD2,TGTGCCAGCAGTTTTAGCCGAGGGACTAGCGGGAACACCGGGGAGCTGTTTTTT,CASSFSRGTSGNTGELFF
TRBV7-2,TRBJ1-4,-,-,TGTGCCAGCAGCTTACCCCAGGGAGGGACTGAAAAACTGTTTTTT,CASSLPQGGTEKLFF
TRBV19,TRBJ1-5,-,-,TGTGCCAGTAGTCGCGGGGAAAGCAATCAGCCCCAGCATTTT,CASSRGESNQPQHF
TRBV7-7,TRBJ2-5,-,TRBD2,TGTGCCAGCAGCCAGGGACTAGCGGGGGCCCAAGAGACCCAGTACTTC,CASSQGLAGAQETQYF
TRBV19,TRBJ1-2,-,-,TGTGCCAGTAGTACGCTCGACACCGATGGCTACACCTTC,CASSTLDTDGYTF
TRBV7-3,TRBJ2-2,-,TRBD2,TGTGCCAGCAGCTTAAGACCGGGGGGACTAGCTCCCACCGGGGAGCTGTTTTTT,CASSLRPGGLAPTGELFF
TRBV6-5,TRBJ2-7,once,TRBD2,TGTGCCAGCAGTTACTCGTGGCGGGGGGATACCTACGAGCAGTACTTC,CASSYSWRGDTYEQYF
TRBV4-2,TRBJ2-7,-,-,TGTGCCAGCAGCCAAGATGCACTGTCCTACGAGCAGTACTTC,CASSQDALSYEQYF
TRBV7-9,TRBJ1-4,few,-,TGTGCCAGCAGCTTAGTATCAGCTAATGAAAAACTGTTTTTT,CASSLVSANEKLFF
TRBV6-4,TRBJ2-2,-,-,TGTGCCAGCAGCGCGAACCGGGAGCTCGGGGAGCTGTTTTTT,CASSANRELGELFF
TRBV5-6,TRBJ1-5,-,-,TGTGCCAGCAGCTACTCCGTGGATCAGCCCCAGCATTTT,CASSYSVDQPQHF
TRBV4-3,TRBJ2-1,-,-,TGCGCCAGCAGCCAGACAGAATACAATGAGCAGTTCTTC,CASSQTEYNEQFF
TRBV6-7,TRBJ2-7,-,TRBD2,TGTGCCAGCAGTTACAGGCTGTTAGCGGGAGACTACGAGCAGTACTTC,CASSYRLLAGDYEQYF
TRBV6-5,TRBJ1-2,-,-,TGTGCCAGCAGTACCGGGAGGAGCTACACCTTC,CASSTGRSYTF
TRBV12-1,TRBJ1-5,few,-,TGTGCCAGCAGCCCCCAGGGCTCGGAGCCCCAGCATTTT,CASSPQGSEPQHF
TRBV5-1,TRBJ2-7,-,-,TGCGCCAGCAGCTTGGTAGCCGACTACTCCGCCTACGAGCAGTACTTC,CASSLVADYSAYEQYF
TRBV19,TRBJ1-4,-,-,TGTGCCAGTAGTATGGGAGGACGGATTGCAACTAATGAAAAACTGTTTTTT,CASSMGGRIATNEKLFF
TRBV4-3,TRBJ2-2,-,-,TGCGCCAGCAGCCGCTTGACAGGGAACACCGGGGAGCTGTTTTTT,CASSRLTGNTGELFF
TRBV7-2,TRBJ2-1,once,-,TGTGCCAGCAGCTCCTCTAGTAATGAGCAGTTCTTC,CASSSSSNEQFF
TRBV9,TRBJ1-1,-,TRBD1,TGTGCCAGCAGCGGACAGGGGAGAACTGAAGCTTTCTTT,CASSGQGRTEAFF
TRBV7-2,TRBJ2-3,-,TRBD1,TGTGCCAGCAGCCAGCGACAGGGCGATACGCAGTATTTT,CASSQRQGDTQYF
TRBV7-2,TRBJ1-1,-,-,TGTGCCAGCACTCTTTCTAGCTCAAGCACTGAAGCTTTCTTT,CASTLSSSSTEAFF
TRBV6-5,TRBJ2-7,-,-,TGTGCCAGCAGTTACGGGGGGACCTCCTACGAGCAGTACTTC,CASSYGGTSYEQYF
TRBV19,TRBJ1-5,-,-,TGTGCCAGTAGTCTTCAGACGGAGGGCAATCAGCCCCAGCATTTT,CASSLQTEGNQPQHF
TRBV10-3,TRBJ1-1,once,TRBD1,TGTGCCATCAGGGGGCAAACAGGGGAGGAAGCTTTCTTT,CAIRGQTGEEAFF
TRBV29-1,TRBJ1-1,-,-,TGCAGCGTTGAATCTCGGGGGATGAACACTGAAGCTTTCTTT,CSVESRGMNTEAFF
TRBV19,TRBJ2-7,-,-,TGTGCCAGTAGTATAGGATTACAGGGCTACGAGCAGTACTTC,CASSIGLQGYEQYF
TRBV4-3,TRBJ2-1,-,TRBD2,TGCGCCAGCAGCCGCCTGACTAGCGGGGGTAAAGCTGGCAATGAGCAGTTCTTC,CASSRLTSGGKAGNEQFF
TRBV6-5,TRBJ1-5,-,TRBD1,TGTGCCAGCAGGCAGACAGGGTACAATCAGCCCCAGCATTTT,CASRQTGYNQPQHF